The source of this T cell receptor (beta chain) is a study of shared clonotypes between healthy human individuals. General study findings and limits: What limited the represented genetic and exposure-history diversity was the small number of donors.

Repertoires were generated with immunoSEQ multiplex PCR, while TCRdb's copy carries only in-frame clones and drops some. The sample has hundreds of thousands of clones, just over 75% seen once. For this clone: Its antigen is not identified.

This sequence was found in a woman aged 40 to 49 in good health. Some clones in this sample may be carry-over from other donors' samples. The sample comprised PBMCs.

CDR3 nucleotides: TGTGCCAGCGAGCTTGGAGGTCTCAGGGGTTACTCTGGGGCCAACGTCCTGACTTTC. This codes for CASELGGLRGYSGANVLTF. This chain uses TRBV5-8 with TRBJ2-6, with D maybe TRBD1 (6 bases). V lost 7 bases, J lost 0 bases, and 23 bases lay in between. Germline V gives CDR1 SGHTS, CDR2 YDEGEE. CDR3 length equals 19 residues.